This TCR beta chain was found in a study of cytomegalovirus exposure and HLA in healthy donors. From germline, CDR1 is SGHRS and CDR2 YFSETQ. J was trimmed by 2 bases and V by 5 bases; bases with no gene match: 9. This CDR3 spans 15 amino acids. About this clone itself: Its antigen is unidentified.

PCR was performed using 60 Vbeta and 13 Jbeta primers. The data were produced by immunoSEQ multiplex PCR, yet TCRdb's version contains in-frame clones alone and is incomplete. Its table lists tens of thousands of clones. General study findings and limits: Most TCR sequences were uncommon, yet certain public TCRs appeared in many donors. The productive fraction for most TCR beta V segments was about 90% or about 30% in an earlier analysis.

The receptor was isolated from a young man in good health and CMV-seropositive. Source material: PBMCs. The chain is built from TRBV5-1 and TRBJ1-1, with TRBD1 matching 7 bases. The CDR3 nucleotides read TGCGCCAGCAGGATCGGGACAGAGGAAAACACTGAAGCTTTCTTT. Its translation is CASRIGTEENTEAFF.